The 8 T cell receptor beta chains listed next were all sequenced from one sample in a study of T cell responses to AZD1222 COVID-19 vaccine (dated by TCRdb to the early 2020s). Library method: the immunoSEQ multiplex PCR assay. This is the immuneACCESS table as TCRdb keeps it, with only in-frame sequences that have V and J called. A part of the clones is gone; compared with another copy, unresolved V genes explain less than half, and the rest is unexplained. The sample includes 95,000 to 100,000 clones, with around 84% observed a single time. Jointly, the top ten make up over 1.2% of the sample. This sample's time point label indicates: baseline before first vaccination. The input for sequencing was peripheral blood, taken on day 0 of AZD1222 vaccination. The receptors originated from an adult in good health.

This clone came up once. The chain combines TRBV9 with TRBJ2-3, with D possibly called TRBD1 or TRBD2 (5 bases each). Germline values: CDR1 SGDLS, CDR2 YYNGEE. The V gene lost 2 bases and the J gene lost 6 bases, with 13 bases spanning the gap. The CDR3 covers 14 residues. The DNA of the CDR3 is TGTGCCAGCAGCGTCCTGCTGAGGGGCGATACGCAGTATTTT. It yields the protein CASSVLLRGDTQYF.

This chain links TRBV4-1 with TRBJ1-5; TRBD1 agrees at 7 bases. The CDR3 has 14 amino acids. V gave up 4 bases and J gave up 4 bases; unmatched junction bases: 4. CDR1 is MGHRA, CDR2 YSYEKL, per germline. The DNA of the CDR3 is TGCGCCAGCAGCCCGGGACAGCTTAATCAGCCCCAGCATTTT. Amino acids: CASSPGQLNQPQHF.

The chain couples TRBV7-9 to TRBJ2-1; D may be TRBD1 (6 bases). The CDR3 contains 14 residues. The germline V gene has CDR1 SEHNR and CDR2 FQNEAQ (reference sequence). V lost 5 bases and J lost 7, with 15 bases in between. The CDR3 region has the DNA TGTGCCAGCAGCAAGAACAGGGATAGGAATGAGCAGTTCTTC. Amino acids: CASSKNRDRNEQFF.

At least ten counts were recorded for this clone. The chain uses TRBV19 and TRBJ2-2; D is possibly TRBD1 (5 bases). The ends were cut back, 4 bases at V and 5 bases at J, with 11 bases in the middle. From germline, CDR1 is LNHDA and CDR2 SQIVND (reference sequence). The CDR3 has 14 residues. CDR3 DNA: TGTGCCAGTAGTACGGCAGGGTGGACCGGGGAGCTGTTTTTT. Protein product: CASSTAGWTGELFF.

CDR3 DNA: TGTGCCTGGCGGACAGTCGGGGGGAATCAGCCCCAGCATTTT. This sequence encodes CAWRTVGGNQPQHF. V and J are TRBV30 and TRBJ1-5; tentative D call: TRBD1 (6 bases). The CDR3 totals 14 residues. Germline V CDR1 and CDR2: GTSNPN, SVGIG (reference sequence). V was clipped by 5 bases and J by 4 bases, with 15 bases between them.

This clone has more than one count but fewer than ten. The genes are TRBV28 and TRBJ2-1; tentative D call: TRBD2 (6 bases). V lost 0 bases, J lost 8 bases, and 20 bases lay in between. The CDR3 sequence is 17 residues long. CDR1 MDHEN and CDR2 SYDVKM come from the germline V gene. CDR3 in amino acids: CASSLWSTRDRRDEQFF. Written as DNA, the CDR3 is TGTGCCAGCAGTTTATGGTCTACCCGGGACCGGAGGGATGAGCAGTTCTTC.

This chain uses TRBV5-1 with TRBJ2-7, with D hard to call. The germline V gene encodes CDR1 SGHRS and CDR2 YFSETQ. V was shortened by 1 base and J by 4 bases, with 9 bases between the two germline ends. This CDR3 is built from 13 residues. CDR3 coding DNA: TGCGCCAGCAGCTTGTGGGCCGCTTACGAGCAGTACTTC. Its translation is CASSLWAAYEQYF.

The rearrangement links TRBV29-1 to TRBJ1-2; a possible D gene is TRBD1 (5 bases). The CDR3 is 15 residues long. V was pared by 1 base and J by 4 bases, with 16 bases between. CDR1 is SQVTM and CDR2 is ANQGSEA in the germline V gene. The CDR3 nucleotides read TGCAGCGTTGAAGGGGGAGAAGGAGGGGTCTATGGCTACACCTTC. Protein sequence: CSVEGGEGGVYGYTF. Based on the CDR3 plus reference TRBV29-1 and TRBJ1-2, the full variable domain is SAVISQKPSRDICQRGTSLTIQCQVDSQVTMMFWYRQQPGQSLTLIATANQGSEATYESGFVIDKFPISRPNLTFSTLTVSNMSPEDSSIYLCSVEGGEGGVYGYTFGSGTRLTVV.